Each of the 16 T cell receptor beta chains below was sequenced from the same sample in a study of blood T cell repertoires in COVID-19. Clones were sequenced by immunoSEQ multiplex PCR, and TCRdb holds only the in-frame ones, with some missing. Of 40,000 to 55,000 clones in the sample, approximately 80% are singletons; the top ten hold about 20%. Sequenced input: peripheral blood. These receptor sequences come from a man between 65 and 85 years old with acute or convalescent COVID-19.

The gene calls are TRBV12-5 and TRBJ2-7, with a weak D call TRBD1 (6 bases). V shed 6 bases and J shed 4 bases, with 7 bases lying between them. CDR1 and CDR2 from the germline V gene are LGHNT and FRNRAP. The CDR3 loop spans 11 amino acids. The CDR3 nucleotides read TGTGCTAGTGGGGACAGTTACGAGCAGTACTTC. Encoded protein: CASGDSYEQYF.

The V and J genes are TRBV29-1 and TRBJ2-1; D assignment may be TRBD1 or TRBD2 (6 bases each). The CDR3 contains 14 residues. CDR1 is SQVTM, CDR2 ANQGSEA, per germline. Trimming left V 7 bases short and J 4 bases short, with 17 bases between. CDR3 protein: CSGGQGLRYNEQFF. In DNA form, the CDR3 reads TGCAGCGGGGGGCAGGGACTCCGATACAATGAGCAGTTCTTC.

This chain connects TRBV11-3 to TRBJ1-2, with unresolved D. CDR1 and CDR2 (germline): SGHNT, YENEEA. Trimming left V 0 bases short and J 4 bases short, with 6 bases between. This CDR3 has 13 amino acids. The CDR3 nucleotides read TGTGCCAGCAGCTTAGATGCAGGCTATGGCTACACCTTC. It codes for CASSLDAGYGYTF.

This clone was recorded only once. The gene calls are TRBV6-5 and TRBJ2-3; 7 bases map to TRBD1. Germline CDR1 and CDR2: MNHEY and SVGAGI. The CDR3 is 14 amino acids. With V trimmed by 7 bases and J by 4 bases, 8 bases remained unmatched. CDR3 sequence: CASTLRQGSDTQYF. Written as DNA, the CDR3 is TGTGCCAGCACCCTTCGACAGGGCTCAGATACGCAGTATTTT.

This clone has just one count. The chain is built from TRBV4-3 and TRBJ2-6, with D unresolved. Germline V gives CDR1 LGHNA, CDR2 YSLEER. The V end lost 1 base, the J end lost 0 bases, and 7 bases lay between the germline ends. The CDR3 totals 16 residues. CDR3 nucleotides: TGCGCCAGCAGCCAAGTTCGCAGCTCTGGGGCCAACGTCCTGACTTTC. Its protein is CASSQVRSSGANVLTF.

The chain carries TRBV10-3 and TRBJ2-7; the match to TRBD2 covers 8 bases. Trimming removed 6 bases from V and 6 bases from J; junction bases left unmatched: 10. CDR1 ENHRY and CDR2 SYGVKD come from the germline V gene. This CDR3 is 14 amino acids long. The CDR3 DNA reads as TGTGCCATCAGGCTCGGGACTAGTATTACCGAGCAGTACTTC. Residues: CAIRLGTSITEQYF.

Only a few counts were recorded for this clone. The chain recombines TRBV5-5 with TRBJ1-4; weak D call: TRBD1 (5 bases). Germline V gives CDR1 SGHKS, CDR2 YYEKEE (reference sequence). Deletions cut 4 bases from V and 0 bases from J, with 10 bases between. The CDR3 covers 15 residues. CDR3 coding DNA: TGTGCCAGCAGCGTGGGACTGTCAACTAATGAAAAACTGTTTTTT. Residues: CASSVGLSTNEKLFF.

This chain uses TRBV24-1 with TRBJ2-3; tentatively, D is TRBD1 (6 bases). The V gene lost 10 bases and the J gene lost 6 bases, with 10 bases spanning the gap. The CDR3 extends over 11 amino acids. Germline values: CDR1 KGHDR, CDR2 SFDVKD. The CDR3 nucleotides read TGTGCCACTACCAGGGGTGATACGCAGTATTTT. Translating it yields CATTRGDTQYF.

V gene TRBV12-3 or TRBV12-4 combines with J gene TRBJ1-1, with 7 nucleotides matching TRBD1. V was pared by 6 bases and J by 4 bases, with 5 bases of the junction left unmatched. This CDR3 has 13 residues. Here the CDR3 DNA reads TGTGCCAGCAGGGGATCAGGGGGCACTGAAGCTTTCTTT. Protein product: CASRGSGGTEAFF.

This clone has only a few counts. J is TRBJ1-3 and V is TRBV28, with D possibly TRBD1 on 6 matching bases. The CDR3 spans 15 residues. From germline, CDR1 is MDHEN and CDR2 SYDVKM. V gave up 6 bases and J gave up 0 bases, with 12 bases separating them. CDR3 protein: CASRPSQGSGNTIYF. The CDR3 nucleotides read TGTGCCAGCAGGCCTTCACAGGGCTCTGGAAACACCATATATTTT.

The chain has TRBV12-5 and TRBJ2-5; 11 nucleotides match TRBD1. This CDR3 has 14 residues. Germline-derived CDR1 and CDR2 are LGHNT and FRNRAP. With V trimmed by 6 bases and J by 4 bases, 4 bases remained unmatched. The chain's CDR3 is CASGRGQGAETQYF. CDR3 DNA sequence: TGTGCTAGTGGCCGCGGACAGGGGGCAGAGACCCAGTACTTC.

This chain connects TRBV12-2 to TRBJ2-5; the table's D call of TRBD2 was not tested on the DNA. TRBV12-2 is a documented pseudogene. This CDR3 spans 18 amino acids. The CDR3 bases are TGTGCAAGTCGCTTAGTACTAGCGGGGCAAGACCGTCAAGAGACCCAGTACTTC. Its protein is CASRLVLAGQDRQETQYF.

For the CDR3, the DNA is TGTGCCAGCAGCTCCCCCGTGGGGACAGGCTCTGGAAACACCATATATTTT. This encodes CASSSPVGTGSGNTIYF. This sequence joins TRBV7-9 and TRBJ1-3; 8 bases agree with TRBD1. After removal of 4 bases from V and 0 bases from J, the junction contained 8 bases not matched to a gene. Germline V lookup: CDR1 SEHNR, CDR2 FQNEAQ (reference sequence). This CDR3 comprises 17 residues. The full variable domain, completed using reference TRBV7-9 and TRBJ1-3, is DTGVSQNPRHKITKRGQNVTFRCDPISEHNRLYWYRQTLGQGPEFLTYFQNEAQLEKSRLLSDRFSAERPKGSFSTLEIQRTEQGDSAMYLCASSSPVGTGSGNTIYFGEGSWLTVV.

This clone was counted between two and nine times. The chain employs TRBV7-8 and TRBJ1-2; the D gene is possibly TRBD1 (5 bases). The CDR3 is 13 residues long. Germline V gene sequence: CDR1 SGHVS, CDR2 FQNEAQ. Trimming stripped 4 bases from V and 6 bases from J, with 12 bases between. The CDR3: CASSSQGFDGYTF. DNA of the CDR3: TGTGCCAGCAGCTCCCAGGGATTCGATGGCTACACCTTC.

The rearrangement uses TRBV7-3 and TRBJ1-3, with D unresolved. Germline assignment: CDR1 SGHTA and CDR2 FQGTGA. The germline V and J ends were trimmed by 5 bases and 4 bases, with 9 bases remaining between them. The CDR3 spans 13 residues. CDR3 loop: CASSVMGGNTIYF. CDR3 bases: TGTGCCAGCAGCGTAATGGGCGGAAACACCATATATTTT. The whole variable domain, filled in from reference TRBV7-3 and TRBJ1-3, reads GAGVSQTPSNKVTEKGKYVELRCDPISGHTALYWYRQSLGQGPEFLIYFQGTGAADDSGLPNDRFFAVRPEGSVSTLKIQRTERGDSAVYLCASSVMGGNTIYFGEGSWLTVV.

Here the CDR3 reads CASSPTRVRNSPLHF. The CDR3 DNA reads as TGTGCCAGCAGCCCCACGCGGGTGCGGAATTCACCCCTCCACTTT. The rearrangement links TRBV5-5 to TRBJ1-6; D gene ambiguous. The CDR3 has 15 residues. Trimming removed 4 bases from V and 7 bases from J, with 15 bases in between. The germline V gene encodes CDR1 SGHKS and CDR2 YYEKEE (reference sequence).